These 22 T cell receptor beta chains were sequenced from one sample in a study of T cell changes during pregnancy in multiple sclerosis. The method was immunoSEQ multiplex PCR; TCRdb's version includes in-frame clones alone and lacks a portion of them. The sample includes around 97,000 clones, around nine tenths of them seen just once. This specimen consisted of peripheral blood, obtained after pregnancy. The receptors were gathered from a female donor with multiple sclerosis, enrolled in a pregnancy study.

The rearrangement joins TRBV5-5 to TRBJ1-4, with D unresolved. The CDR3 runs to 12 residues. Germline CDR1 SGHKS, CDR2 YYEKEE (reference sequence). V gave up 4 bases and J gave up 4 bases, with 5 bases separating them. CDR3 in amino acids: CASSAINEKLFF. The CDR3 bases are TGTGCCAGCAGCGCGATTAATGAAAAACTGTTTTTT.

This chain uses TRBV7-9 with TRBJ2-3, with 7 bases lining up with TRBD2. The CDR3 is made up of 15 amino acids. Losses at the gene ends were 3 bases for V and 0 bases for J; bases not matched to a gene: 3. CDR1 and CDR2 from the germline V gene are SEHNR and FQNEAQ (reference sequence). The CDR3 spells CASSFTSASTDTQYF. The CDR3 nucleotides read TGTGCCAGCAGCTTTACTAGCGCAAGCACAGATACGCAGTATTTT.

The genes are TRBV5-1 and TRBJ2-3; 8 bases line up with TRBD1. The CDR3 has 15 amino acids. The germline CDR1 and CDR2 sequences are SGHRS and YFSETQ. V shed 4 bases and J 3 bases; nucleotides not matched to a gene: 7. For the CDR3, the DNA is TGCGCCAGCAGCGGGAGAACAGGGGGTACAGATACGCAGTATTTT. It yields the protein CASSGRTGGTDTQYF.

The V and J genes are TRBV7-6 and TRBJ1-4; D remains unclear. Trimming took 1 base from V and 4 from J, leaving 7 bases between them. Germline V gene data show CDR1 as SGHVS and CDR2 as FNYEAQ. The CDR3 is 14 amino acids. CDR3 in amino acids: CASSLEADNEKLFF. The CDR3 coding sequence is TGTGCCAGCAGCTTAGAGGCGGATAATGAAAAACTGTTTTTT. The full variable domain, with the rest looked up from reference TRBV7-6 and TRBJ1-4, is GAGVSQSPRYKVTKRGQDVALRCDPISGHVSLYWYRQALGQGPEFLTYFNYEAQQDKSGLPNDRFSAERPEGSISTLTIQRTEQRDSAMYRCASSLEADNEKLFFGSGTQLSVL.

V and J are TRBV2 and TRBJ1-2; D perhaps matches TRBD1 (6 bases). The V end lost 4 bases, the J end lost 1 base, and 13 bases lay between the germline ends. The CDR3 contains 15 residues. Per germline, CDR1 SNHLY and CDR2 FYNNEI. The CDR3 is CASSVAPRGNYGYTF. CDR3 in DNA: TGTGCCAGCAGTGTGGCCCCCAGGGGTAACTATGGCTACACCTTC.

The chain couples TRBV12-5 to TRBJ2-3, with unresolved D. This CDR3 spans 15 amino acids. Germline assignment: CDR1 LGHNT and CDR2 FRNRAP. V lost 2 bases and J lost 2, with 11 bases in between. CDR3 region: CASGLPPGSTDTQYF. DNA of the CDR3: TGTGCTAGTGGTTTGCCACCCGGTTCCACAGATACGCAGTATTTT.

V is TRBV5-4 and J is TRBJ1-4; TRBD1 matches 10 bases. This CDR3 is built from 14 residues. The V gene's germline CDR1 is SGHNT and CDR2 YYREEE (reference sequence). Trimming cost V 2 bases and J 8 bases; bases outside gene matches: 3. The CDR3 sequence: CASSFPGQGEKLFF. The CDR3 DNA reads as TGTGCCAGCAGCTTTCCGGGACAGGGGGAAAAACTGTTTTTT.

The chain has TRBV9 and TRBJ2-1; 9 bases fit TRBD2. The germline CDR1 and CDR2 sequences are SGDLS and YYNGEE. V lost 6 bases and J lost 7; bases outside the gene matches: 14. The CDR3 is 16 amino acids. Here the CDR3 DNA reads TGTGCCAGCACCAAATTAGCGGGAGAGGTGGGAAATGAGCAGTTCTTC. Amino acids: CASTKLAGEVGNEQFF.

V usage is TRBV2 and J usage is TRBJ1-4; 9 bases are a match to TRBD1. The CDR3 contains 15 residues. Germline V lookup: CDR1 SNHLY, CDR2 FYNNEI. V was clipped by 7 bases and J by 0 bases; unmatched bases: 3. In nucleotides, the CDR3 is TGTGCCAGCAAGGACAGGGGCTCAACTAATGAAAAACTGTTTTTT. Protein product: CASKDRGSTNEKLFF.

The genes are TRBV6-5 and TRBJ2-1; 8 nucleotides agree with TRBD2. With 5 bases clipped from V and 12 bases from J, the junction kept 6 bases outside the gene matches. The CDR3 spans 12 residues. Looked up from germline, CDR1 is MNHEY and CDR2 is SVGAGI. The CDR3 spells CASSTSGLGQFF. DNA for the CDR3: TGTGCCAGCAGTACTAGCGGCCTTGGGCAGTTCTTC.

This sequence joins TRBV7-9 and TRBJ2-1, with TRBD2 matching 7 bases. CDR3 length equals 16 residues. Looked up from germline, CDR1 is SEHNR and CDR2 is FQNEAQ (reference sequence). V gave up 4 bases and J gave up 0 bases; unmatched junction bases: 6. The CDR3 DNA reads TGTGCCAGCAGCTCGACACTAGCGCTCTCCTACAATGAGCAGTTCTTC. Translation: CASSSTLALSYNEQFF.

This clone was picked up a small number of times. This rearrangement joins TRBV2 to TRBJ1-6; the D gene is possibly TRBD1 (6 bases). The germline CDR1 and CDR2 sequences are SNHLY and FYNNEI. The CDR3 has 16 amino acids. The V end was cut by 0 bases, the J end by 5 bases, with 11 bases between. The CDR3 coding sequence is TGTGCCAGCAGTGAAGCAAGGACAGCGGATAATTCACCCCTCCACTTT. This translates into CASSEARTADNSPLHF.

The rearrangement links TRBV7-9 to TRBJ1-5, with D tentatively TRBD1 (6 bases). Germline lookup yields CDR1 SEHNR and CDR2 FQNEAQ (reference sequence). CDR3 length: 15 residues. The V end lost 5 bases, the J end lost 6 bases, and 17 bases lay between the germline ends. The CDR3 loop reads CASSLGPGVGQPQHF. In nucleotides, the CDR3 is TGTGCCAGCAGCCTAGGGCCAGGGGTGGGTCAGCCCCAGCATTTT.

CDR3 DNA sequence: TGCGCCAGCAGCCAAAGACAGGGGGCCGACGAGCAGTACTTC. Amino acids: CASSQRQGADEQYF. The chain recombines TRBV4-1 with TRBJ2-7, with TRBD1 matching 10 bases. Germline V gene lookup returns CDR1 MGHRA and CDR2 YSYEKL. This CDR3 spans 14 amino acids. V lost 2 bases to trimming and J lost 5 bases; unmatched junction nucleotides: 3.

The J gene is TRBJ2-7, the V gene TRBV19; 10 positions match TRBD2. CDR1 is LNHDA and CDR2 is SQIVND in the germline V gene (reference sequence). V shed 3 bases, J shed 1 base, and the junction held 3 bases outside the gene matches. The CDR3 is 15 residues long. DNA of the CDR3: TGTGCCAGTAGTATGGGTAGCGGGAGGTCCTACGAGCAGTACTTC. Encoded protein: CASSMGSGRSYEQYF.

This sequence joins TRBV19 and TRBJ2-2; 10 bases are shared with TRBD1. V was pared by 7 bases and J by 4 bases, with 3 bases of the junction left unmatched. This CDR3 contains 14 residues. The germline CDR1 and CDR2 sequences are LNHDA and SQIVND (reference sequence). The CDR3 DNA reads TGTGCCAGTAAAGGGACAGGGGTCACCGGGGAGCTGTTTTTT. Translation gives CASKGTGVTGELFF.

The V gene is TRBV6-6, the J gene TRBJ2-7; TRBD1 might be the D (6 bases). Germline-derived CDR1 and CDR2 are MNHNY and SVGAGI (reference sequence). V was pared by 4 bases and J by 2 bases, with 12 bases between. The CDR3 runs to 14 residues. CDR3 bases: TGTGCCAGCAGTTGGAGGCCAGGGGCCTACGAGCAGTACTTC. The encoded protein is CASSWRPGAYEQYF.

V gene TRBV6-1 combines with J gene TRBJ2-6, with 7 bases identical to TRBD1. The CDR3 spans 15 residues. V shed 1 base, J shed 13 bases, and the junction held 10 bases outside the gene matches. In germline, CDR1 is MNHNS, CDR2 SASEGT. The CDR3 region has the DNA TGTGCCAGCAGTGAAGGAGGGGGCAGGCCTATAGTCCTGACTTTC. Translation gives CASSEGGGRPIVLTF.

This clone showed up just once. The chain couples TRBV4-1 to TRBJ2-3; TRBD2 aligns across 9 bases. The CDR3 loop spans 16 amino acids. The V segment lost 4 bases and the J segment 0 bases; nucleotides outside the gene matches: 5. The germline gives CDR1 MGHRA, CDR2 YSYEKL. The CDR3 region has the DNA TGCGCCAGCAGCCGAATTAGCGGGAGAAGCACAGATACGCAGTATTTT. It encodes CASSRISGRSTDTQYF.

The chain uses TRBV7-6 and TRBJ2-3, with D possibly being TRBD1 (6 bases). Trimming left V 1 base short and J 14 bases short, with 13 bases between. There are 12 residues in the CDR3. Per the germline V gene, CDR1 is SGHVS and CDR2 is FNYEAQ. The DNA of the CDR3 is TGTGCCAGCAGCTTAGTTGGGGGCGCGCCGTATTTT. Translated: CASSLVGGAPYF.

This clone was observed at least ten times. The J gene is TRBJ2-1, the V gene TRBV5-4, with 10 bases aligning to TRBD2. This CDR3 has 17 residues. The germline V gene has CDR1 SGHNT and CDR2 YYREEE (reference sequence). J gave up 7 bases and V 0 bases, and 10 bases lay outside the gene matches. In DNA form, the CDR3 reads TGTGCCAGCAGCTTGGAGGTCAGCGGGGGGGCGAGGAATGAGCAGTTCTTC. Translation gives CASSLEVSGGARNEQFF.

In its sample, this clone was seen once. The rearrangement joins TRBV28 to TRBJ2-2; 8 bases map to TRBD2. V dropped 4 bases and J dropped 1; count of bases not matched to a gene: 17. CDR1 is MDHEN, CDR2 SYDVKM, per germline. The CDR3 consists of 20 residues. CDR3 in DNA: TGTGCCAGCAGTTCAGCGCGGGGGGCGCAAGGATATGGGAACACCGGGGAGCTGTTTTTT. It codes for CASSSARGAQGYGNTGELFF.